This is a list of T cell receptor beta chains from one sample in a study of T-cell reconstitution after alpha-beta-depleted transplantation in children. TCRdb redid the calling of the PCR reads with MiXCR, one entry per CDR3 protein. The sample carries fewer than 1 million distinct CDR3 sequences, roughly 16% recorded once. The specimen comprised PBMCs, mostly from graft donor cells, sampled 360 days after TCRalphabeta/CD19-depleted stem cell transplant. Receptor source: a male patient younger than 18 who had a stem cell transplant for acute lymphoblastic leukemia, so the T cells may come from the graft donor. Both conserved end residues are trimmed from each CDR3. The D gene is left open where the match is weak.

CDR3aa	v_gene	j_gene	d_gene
SARPASIEQF	TRBV20-1	TRBJ2-1	-
ASSVKTGPGIQY	TRBV9	TRBJ2-4	-
SARWAGEQY	TRBV29-1	TRBJ2-7	-
ASSIRGGAYEQY	TRBV27	TRBJ2-7	-
ASSLVLQGHGYT	TRBV7-9	TRBJ1-2	-
ASSVGLAGGLQF	TRBV9	TRBJ2-1	TRBD2
SAGLDLRNQPQH	TRBV20-1	TRBJ1-5	-
ASSAEVRGYGYT	TRBV2	TRBJ1-2	-
SAGHLDQPQH	TRBV29-1	TRBJ1-5	-
ASSRGQLETQY	TRBV7-7	TRBJ2-5	-
ATRLGGGSTDEQF	TRBV15	TRBJ2-1	-
ASSVVGIDEQY	TRBV9	TRBJ2-7	-
ASSHRTSGSGELF	TRBV6-1	TRBJ2-2	TRBD2
ASSLMIRGEAF	TRBV12-3/TRBV12-4	TRBJ1-1	TRBD1
ASRAGQLELKGQY	TRBV2	TRBJ2-7	-
ATSRDPLTSGRISSYNEQF	TRBV15	TRBJ2-1	TRBD2
ASSPSGQEAF	TRBV12-3/TRBV12-4	TRBJ1-1	-
ASSGSTGLSGNTIY	TRBV9	TRBJ1-3	-
ASSLRGVGSNQPQH	TRBV28	TRBJ1-5	-
ASSLIGAVETQY	TRBV5-5	TRBJ2-5	-
ASSDGTTRTDTQY	TRBV5-1	TRBJ2-3	-
ASSPTQNQETQY	TRBV27	TRBJ2-5	-
ASSWRELGEQY	TRBV5-1	TRBJ2-7	-
ASSIEANEQY	TRBV19	TRBJ2-7	-
ASSQTTSGRIADTQY	TRBV4-1	TRBJ2-3	TRBD2
ASSVGLAGLYEQY	TRBV9	TRBJ2-7	TRBD2
ASSQTLERQGSQPQH	TRBV4-1	TRBJ1-5	TRBD1
ASSLWNRDGYT	TRBV5-1	TRBJ1-2	-
SARLPTRTGPQETQY	TRBV20-1	TRBJ2-5	-
ASSPGTSGLTDTQY	TRBV5-1	TRBJ2-3	TRBD2
ASSQGARGNSPLH	TRBV3-1	TRBJ1-6	-
ASSLHGAADYEQY	TRBV3-1	TRBJ2-7	-
ASSLVQGEKDGYT	TRBV27	TRBJ1-2	-
ASSLLQGAKDYGYT	TRBV5-7	TRBJ1-2	TRBD1
ASSLLEGTEETQY	TRBV4-1	TRBJ2-5	TRBD1
ASSVDGRPYGYT	TRBV9	TRBJ1-2	-
TPMDSGSFPVTQY	TRBV20-1	TRBJ2-3	TRBD2
SARAVAGTGNEQF	TRBV20-1	TRBJ2-1	TRBD2
SVGTGTYTEAF	TRBV29-1	TRBJ1-1	-
ASSLGGHEQY	TRBV5-1	TRBJ2-7	-
ASSARQGPGQPQH	TRBV7-2	TRBJ1-5	TRBD1
SASDRLSYEQY	TRBV29-1	TRBJ2-7	-
ASSLDPTHEQY	TRBV18	TRBJ2-7	-
AIRWGSVAGVTDTQY	TRBV10-2	TRBJ2-3	TRBD2
ASSPPGLAATGELF	TRBV18	TRBJ2-2	TRBD2
ASSQVTSGSNEQF	TRBV4-1	TRBJ2-1	TRBD2
ASSLGGRVTGELF	TRBV5-4	TRBJ2-2	TRBD2
ASSLGLAGGLYEQY	TRBV5-1	TRBJ2-7	TRBD2